Below, 25 T cell receptor beta chains from the same sample are listed, as sequenced in a study of T cell responses to AZD1222 COVID-19 vaccine. Sequenced by immunoSEQ multiplex PCR; TCRdb stores in-frame clones only, minus some. The sample shows about 120,000 clones, approximately 90% of them seen only once. The source material was peripheral blood, sampled 28 days after the second dose of the MenACWY control vaccine. Receptors originate from an adult who received the MenACWY meningococcal vaccine as a control.

This clone appeared once. The V gene is TRBV3-1 (or the pseudogene TRBV3-2), the J gene TRBJ1-6; 7 bases agree with TRBD1. The V gene end was trimmed by 5 bases and the J gene end by 5 bases; junction bases not matched to a gene: 9. This CDR3 has 16 amino acids. CDR1 and CDR2 (germline): LGHDT, YNNKEL (reference sequence). CDR3 amino acids: CASSERRGWNNSPLHF. The CDR3 DNA is TGTGCCAGCAGCGAACGCAGGGGGTGGAATAATTCACCCCTCCACTTT.

This chain connects TRBV10-3 to TRBJ1-2; D gene ambiguous. The germline gives CDR1 ENHRY, CDR2 SYGVKD. The CDR3 contains 14 residues. With 3 bases removed from V and 2 bases from J, the gap between germline ends came to 10 bases. CDR3 DNA sequence: TGTGCCATCAGTGACGGAGGGATCAACTATGGCTACACCTTC. Its protein product is CAISDGGINYGYTF.

The chain joins TRBV27 to TRBJ1-2, with TRBD1 identical over 9 bases. CDR1 and CDR2 from the germline V gene are MNHEY and SMNVEV (reference sequence). The CDR3 extends over 14 amino acids. After removal of 8 bases from V and 4 bases from J, the junction contained 8 bases not matched to a gene. The CDR3: CASGVDRGGYGYTF. CDR3 sequence (DNA): TGTGCCAGCGGGGTCGACAGGGGGGGCTATGGCTACACCTTC.

This clone occurred a few times. J is TRBJ2-7 and V is TRBV3-1 (or the pseudogene TRBV3-2); 10 bases fit TRBD2. In germline, CDR1 is LGHDT, CDR2 YNNKEL (reference sequence). The V segment lost 4 bases and the J segment 4 bases; nucleotides outside the gene matches: 4. The CDR3 loop spans 14 amino acids. CDR3 bases: TGTGCCAGCAGCCCCCGGACTAGCGGATACGAGCAGTACTTC. It yields the protein CASSPRTSGYEQYF.

The chain has TRBV7-8 and TRBJ1-6, with 7 bases matching TRBD1. Germline CDR1 and CDR2: SGHVS and FQNEAQ. V gave up 2 bases and J gave up 0 bases; unmatched junction bases: 4. CDR3 length: 17 amino acids. CDR3 residues: CASSLRRTGSYNSPLHF. CDR3 DNA sequence: TGTGCCAGCAGCTTAAGGAGGACAGGCTCCTATAATTCACCCCTCCACTTT.

This sequence joins TRBV5-1 and TRBJ2-1, with 7 bases that match TRBD1. Germline lookup yields CDR1 SGHRS and CDR2 YFSETQ. The CDR3 sequence is 16 residues long. With 3 bases clipped from V and 1 base from J, the junction kept 7 bases outside the gene matches. CDR3 bases: TGCGCCAGCAGCTCGATAGTCAGGGGGTCCTACAATGAGCAGTTCTTC. This sequence encodes CASSSIVRGSYNEQFF.

The V gene is TRBV6-2 or TRBV6-3, the J gene TRBJ2-1; TRBD1 matches at 7 bases. This CDR3 spans 14 amino acids. CDR1 is MNHEY and CDR2 is SVGEGT in the germline V gene. V dropped 4 bases and J dropped 14; count of bases not matched to a gene: 14. CDR3: CASSLYLTQGDEFF. The CDR3, as DNA: TGTGCCAGCAGTTTATACCTGACCCAGGGGGACGAGTTCTTC.

The genes are TRBV5-4 and TRBJ2-5; tentative D call: TRBD1 (6 bases). The CDR3 extends over 13 amino acids. V lost 5 bases and J lost 2, with 10 bases in between. Germline CDR1 and CDR2: SGHNT and YYREEE (reference sequence). The CDR3 nucleotides read TGTGCCAGCAGGTCCGGGACACAAGAGACCCAGTACTTC. Translation gives CASRSGTQETQYF.

The CDR3 sequence is CASGVGILYEQYF. The CDR3, as DNA: TGTGCCAGCGGAGTGGGGATATTATACGAGCAGTACTTC. The V call is TRBV6-5, the J call TRBJ2-7; no firm D call. The V gene's germline CDR1 is MNHEY and CDR2 SVGAGI. The CDR3 covers 13 residues. With 8 bases removed from V and 4 bases from J, the gap between germline ends came to 15 bases.

CDR3 nucleotides: TGTGCCAGCAGCTCAGCGACAGGGTTGGACACTGAAGCTTTCTTT. The encoded protein is CASSSATGLDTEAFF. This rearrangement joins TRBV5-6 to TRBJ1-1; TRBD1 matches at 7 bases. The CDR3 spans 15 residues. Per germline, CDR1 SGHDT and CDR2 YYEEEE. V was clipped by 3 bases and J by 3 bases; unmatched bases: 8.

The rearrangement links TRBV5-4 to TRBJ2-5; the D is unclear. The CDR3 has 13 amino acids. With 4 bases removed from V and 5 bases from J, the gap between germline ends came to 12 bases. The germline V gene encodes CDR1 SGHNT and CDR2 YYREEE (reference sequence). The CDR3 here is CASSPSNSETQYF. CDR3 in DNA: TGTGCCAGCAGCCCAAGCAATTCGGAGACCCAGTACTTC.

Comment on this clone: One end of the junction fails to match germline, which may point to a read error. V usage is TRBV13 and J usage is TRBJ2-4, with 7 bases matching TRBD1. Germline V CDR1 and CDR2: PRHDT, FYEKMQ (reference sequence). The CDR3 loop spans 14 amino acids. The CDR3 sequence: CASSLGDRENIQYF. The DNA of the CDR3 is TGTGCCAGTAGCTTAGGCGACAGGGAAAACATTCAGTACTTC.

This chain uses TRBV24-1 with TRBJ2-3; D possibly uses TRBD1 or TRBD2 (7 bases each). This CDR3 is built from 17 residues. V was pared by 4 bases and J by 4 bases, with 20 bases between. Per germline, CDR1 KGHDR and CDR2 SFDVKD. The CDR3 spells CATSDTTGEGCPDTQYF. CDR3 in DNA: TGTGCCACCAGTGACACAACAGGGGAGGGGTGTCCAGATACGCAGTATTTT.

The V and J genes are TRBV11-2 and TRBJ2-1; 8 bases are shared with TRBD2. Germline-derived CDR1 and CDR2 are SGHAT and FQNNGV. V lost 2 bases and J lost 8; bases outside the gene matches: 5. The CDR3 has 14 amino acids. The CDR3 DNA follows: TGTGCCAGCAGCTTAACGGGAGGGCCCTATGAGCAGTTCTTC. Translation: CASSLTGGPYEQFF.

The DNA of the CDR3 is TGTGCCAGCACCTACAGTAAGGGAAACTATGGCTACACCTTC. Translating it yields CASTYSKGNYGYTF. The V call is TRBV5-6, the J call TRBJ1-2; D not resolved. The CDR3 extends over 14 amino acids. The V end was cut by 6 bases, the J end by 2 bases, with 14 bases between. CDR1 is SGHDT, CDR2 YYEEEE, per germline.

Written as DNA, the CDR3 is TGTGCCAGCACTACGACAGGGGTAAAGAAGTATGGCTACACCTTC. Amino acids: CASTTTGVKKYGYTF. The genes are TRBV6-5 and TRBJ1-2; 8 bases agree with TRBD1. Germline V gives CDR1 MNHEY, CDR2 SVGAGI. J was trimmed by 5 bases and V by 7 bases; bases with no gene match: 12. This CDR3 has 15 residues.

This clone was observed once. One end of the junction does not line up with germline, which may come from a read error. This chain uses TRBV5-4 with TRBJ1-4; 10 positions match TRBD1. CDR3 length: 15 residues. Germline V gives CDR1 SGHNT, CDR2 YYREEE (reference sequence). The CDR3 region is CASGLGTGVGEKLFF. The CDR3 DNA follows: TGTGCCAGCGGCTTGGGGACAGGGGTAGGAGAAAAACTGTTTTTT.

The genes are TRBV6-6 and TRBJ1-1; D is perhaps TRBD1 (6 bases). The CDR3 extends over 12 amino acids. Germline CDR1 is MNHNY and CDR2 is SVGAGI (reference sequence). Trimming removed 6 bases from V and 5 bases from J, with 10 bases in between. CDR3 loop: CASSEQGTEAFF. CDR3 coding DNA: TGTGCCAGCAGCGAGCAGGGGACTGAAGCTTTCTTT.

The chain employs TRBV12-3 or TRBV12-4 and TRBJ2-7; TRBD1 agrees at 7 bases. The CDR3 length is 13 residues. V gave up 1 base and J gave up 6 bases; unmatched junction bases: 3. The CDR3 is CASSLGQGPEQYF. The CDR3 region has the DNA TGTGCCAGCAGTTTAGGACAGGGCCCCGAGCAGTACTTC.

The chain employs TRBV6-2 or TRBV6-3 and TRBJ2-3, with 9 bases aligning to TRBD1. With V trimmed by 5 bases and J by 3 bases, 9 bases remained unmatched. This CDR3 spans 16 amino acids. Germline assignment: CDR1 MNHEY and CDR2 SVGEGT. Here the CDR3 reads CASSHIPGQGTDTQYF. CDR3 coding DNA: TGTGCCAGCAGTCACATTCCGGGACAGGGAACAGATACGCAGTATTTT.

The chain uses TRBV14 and TRBJ2-1, with 8 bases matching TRBD2. V was clipped by 4 bases and J by 6 bases; unmatched bases: 8. CDR3 length equals 15 residues. From germline, CDR1 is SGHDN and CDR2 FVKESK. The CDR3 loop reads CASSPAGTSVNEQFF. For the CDR3, the DNA is TGTGCCAGCAGCCCGGCCGGGACTAGTGTCAATGAGCAGTTCTTC. Drawing the rest from reference TRBV14 and TRBJ2-1, the complete variable domain is EAGVTQFPSHSVIEKGQTVTLRCDPISGHDNLYWYRRVMGKEIKFLLHFVKESKQDESGMPNNRFLAERTGGTYSTLKVQPAELEDSGVYFCASSPAGTSVNEQFFGPGTRLTVL.

The J gene is TRBJ2-1, the V gene TRBV5-1, with D uncertain. With 0 bases removed from V and 9 bases from J, the gap between germline ends came to 10 bases. CDR1 is SGHRS and CDR2 is YFSETQ in the germline V gene. This CDR3 has 13 amino acids. The CDR3 bases are TGCGCCAGCAGCTTGGATCCTAAGCGTGAGCAGTTCTTC. Protein: CASSLDPKREQFF.

The rearrangement uses TRBV5-6 and TRBJ1-1; the match to TRBD1 covers 7 bases. This CDR3 region has 12 residues. Trimming removed 0 bases from V and 11 bases from J; junction bases left unmatched: 4. CDR1 is SGHDT and CDR2 is YYEEEE in the germline V gene. The CDR3 DNA reads TGTGCCAGCAGCTTGGGAACAGGGGCTGCTTTCTTT. Amino acids: CASSLGTGAAFF.

This clone occurred once. The CDR3 region is CASSNLAGKMNEQFF. For the CDR3, the DNA is TGTGCCAGCAGCAACCTAGCCGGGAAAATGAATGAGCAGTTCTTC. V and J are TRBV7-6 and TRBJ2-1, with a weak D call TRBD2 (5 bases). The germline V gene has CDR1 SGHVS and CDR2 FNYEAQ. Trimming cost V 5 bases and J 7 bases, with 18 bases left between them. This CDR3 is 15 amino acids long.

The chain recombines TRBV28 with TRBJ2-3; 12 bases line up with TRBD2. The junction had 7 bases not matched to a gene; V was cut back by 0 bases and J by 0 bases. CDR3 length equals 19 residues. Germline CDR1 MDHEN, CDR2 SYDVKM. CDR3 nucleotide sequence: TGTGCCAGCAGTTTATGGAGGAGGACTAGCGGGATCAGCACAGATACGCAGTATTTT. Translated: CASSLWRRTSGISTDTQYF.